This T cell receptor beta chain was sequenced in a study of T cell responses to AZD1222 COVID-19 vaccine listed by TCRdb under 2021. About the investigation overall: AZD1222 recipients with second doses at about 4 weeks or about 12 weeks were pooled, because spike-specific TCR depth and breadth did not differ between schedules. TCR sequencing was performed for about 250 trial participants, of whom roughly 200 were given two doses of AZD1222 and 26 were given two doses of MenACWY control vaccine. Trial participants were enrolled into age subgroups of 18-55, 56-69 and 70-plus years, which contained around 140, 26 and 57 TCR-sequenced participants, respectively. On the study overall, not on this receptor specifically: No day 14 peak-response samples were available, so repertoires were characterized only after the peak T cell response. Conclusions about previously exposed vaccinees are limited, since just a handful of AZD1222 recipients were seropositive for SARS-CoV-2 at baseline. Most participants were white British and females outnumbered males, and the authors suggested that clonal diversity may have been underestimated. Spike-specific TCR breadth and depth rose significantly after two AZD1222 doses compared with day 0 and with MenACWY recipients. Nearly half of unique spike-specific TCRs reportedly recognized epitopes outside regions mutated in the B.1.351 and B.1.1.7 variants. The 56-69-year group was small, and its depth increase did not reach significance, likely because of low power. Vaccine-associated CD4 TCRs spanned the whole spike protein, with dominant responses in regions 160-218 and 743-854.

The sample's time point label is to be understood as: baseline before first vaccination. Vaccinee samples came from UK trials COV001 and COV002, including a single-blind randomized controlled phase 2/3 trial of AZD1222 (ChAdOx1 nCoV-19) in healthy adults. Trial participant PBMC samples were collected at day 0 and day 28 after the second dose for TCRbeta chain sequencing. This clone was detected only a few times. The target of this receptor is not known. No base qualities exist here, and no much larger clone lies one base off it. The CDR3 regions of human TCRbeta chains were analyzed by immunosequencing. Per the source publication's procedure: TCRs in the repertoires were matched against a reference library of SARS-CoV-2-specific TCRs that had been generated with the MIRA antigen-specificity platform. Breadth was defined as the fraction of unique TCRs that were SARS-CoV-2-associated. Depth was defined as the fraction of total T cells that were SARS-CoV-2-associated. Each spike-specific TCR was assigned to its reactive spike region and to a CD4 or CD8 class using the MIRA data. Log10-transformed breadth and depth values were compared by one-way ANOVA with Sidak's multiple comparisons tests. Entries here come from immuneACCESS through TCRdb and include only in-frame sequences with V and J called. Some clones fail to appear in such tables; in the studies checked, an unresolved V gene covers under half of the shortfall, and the cause of the remainder is unknown. The V and J calls and clone size come from that table; D and trimming were worked out from the DNA. Here the sample has under 150,000 clones; approximately 89% occur a single time. Of the sample, 4% to 6% falls within the top ten clones.

The source was peripheral blood, collected on day 0 of AZD1222 vaccination. The receptor was isolated from an adult in good health.

At the DNA level, the sequence is TGCGCCAGCAGTGAGTTCAGATCCAATTCACCCCTCCACTTT. Translated, this gives CASSEFRSNSPLHF. The receptor chain draws on TRBV10-2 and TRBJ1-6; the D gene remains uncertain. Between the V and J ends, shortened by 1 base and 7 bases respectively, the junction contains 8 bases. There are 14 amino acids in the CDR3, from cysteine to phenylalanine inclusive. This entry keeps only the CDR3 DNA: 42 bases, framed from base 1. The germline V gene provides CDR1 WSHSY and CDR2 SAAADI.